One and the same sample provided the 16 T cell receptor beta chains below, sequenced in a study of blood T cell repertoires in COVID-19. TCRdb's copy holds only in-frame clones and misses some; the assay was immunoSEQ multiplex PCR. The sample holds roughly 700,000 clones, around 90% seen once. Sequencing was carried out using peripheral blood. The origin of the receptors is a young woman with acute or convalescent COVID-19.

This clone occurred once. The chain is built from TRBV30 and TRBJ2-2, with a possible D match to TRBD2 (5 bases). This CDR3 has 14 residues. Trimming removed 3 bases from V and 3 bases from J, with 11 bases in between. Germline V gene data show CDR1 as GTSNPN and CDR2 as SVGIG (reference sequence). The CDR3 nucleotides read TGTGCCTGGAGGGGAGCAACGGACACCGGGGAGCTGTTTTTT. This gives the protein CAWRGATDTGELFF.

The chain couples TRBV5-1 to TRBJ2-3; a weak D match, TRBD1 (6 bases). This CDR3 region has 12 residues. The germline gives CDR1 SGHRS, CDR2 YFSETQ. V was clipped by 5 bases and J by 6 bases, with 10 bases between them. In nucleotides, the CDR3 is TGCGCCAGCAGGGACACAGGGGATACGCAGTATTTT. It encodes CASRDTGDTQYF.

This chain connects TRBV19 to TRBJ2-7; D may be TRBD2 (5 bases). CDR1 is LNHDA and CDR2 is SQIVND in the germline V gene (reference sequence). The length of the CDR3 is 15 residues. V was shortened by 3 bases and J by 12 bases, with 24 bases between the two germline ends. Here the CDR3 DNA reads TGTGCCAGTAGTATTAAAGTCGATGGGTACGGCGGGTGGTACTTC. Protein: CASSIKVDGYGGWYF. The full variable domain, rest sourced from reference TRBV19 and TRBJ2-7, is DGGITQSPKYLFRKEGQNVTLSCEQNLNHDAMYWYRQDPGQGLRLIYYSQIVNDFQKGDIAEGYSVSREKKESFPLTVTSAQKNPTAFYLCASSIKVDGYGGWYFGPGTRLTVT.

The chain joins TRBV3-1 (or the pseudogene TRBV3-2) to TRBJ2-7, with 7 bases fitting TRBD1. This CDR3 has 14 residues. V lost 3 bases to trimming and J lost 1 base; unmatched junction nucleotides: 3. The germline V gene encodes CDR1 LGHDT and CDR2 YNNKEL (reference sequence). CDR3 sequence: CASSQMGQSYEQYF. The CDR3 nucleotides are TGTGCCAGCAGCCAGATGGGACAGTCCTACGAGCAGTACTTC.

The V gene is TRBV29-1, the J gene TRBJ1-5; TRBD1 might be the D (6 bases). The CDR3 length is 15 residues. Trimming stripped 6 bases from V and 6 bases from J, with 21 bases between. The germline CDR1 and CDR2 sequences are SQVTM and ANQGSEA. The CDR3: CSVRLTGTSGQPQHF. The CDR3 DNA follows: TGCAGCGTAAGACTTACCGGGACATCAGGTCAGCCCCAGCATTTT.

The chain uses TRBV7-3 and TRBJ2-1, with D possibly being TRBD1 (5 bases). Trimming took off 2 bases at V and 8 bases at J, with 10 bases between the two ends. The germline V gene encodes CDR1 SGHTA and CDR2 FQGTGA. The CDR3 sequence is 13 residues long. The CDR3: CASSLQGRDEQFF. As DNA, the CDR3 is TGTGCCAGCAGCTTACAGGGTAGGGATGAGCAGTTCTTC.

The V call is TRBV28, the J call TRBJ1-2; 8 bases are a match to TRBD1. With V trimmed by 3 bases and J by 5 bases, 11 bases remained unmatched. The CDR3 has 16 amino acids. Germline V gene data show CDR1 as MDHEN and CDR2 as SYDVKM. In DNA, the CDR3 is TGTGCCAGCAGTTTCATACCCGGACAGGGCGGATATGGCTACACCTTC. Protein: CASSFIPGQGGYGYTF.

The chain employs TRBV29-1 and TRBJ1-1, with 7 nucleotides matching TRBD1. The CDR3 runs to 12 residues. V was clipped by 7 bases and J by 5 bases; unmatched bases: 7. Germline CDR1 and CDR2: SQVTM and ANQGSEA. The CDR3 reads CSGYTGDTEAFF. CDR3 coding DNA: TGCAGCGGGTACACAGGGGATACTGAAGCTTTCTTT.

The chain has TRBV7-9 and TRBJ2-6; D ambiguous. Germline-derived CDR1 and CDR2 are SEHNR and FQNEAQ (reference sequence). V was trimmed by 8 bases and J by 4 bases, leaving 12 bases between them. This CDR3 contains 14 residues. The CDR3 DNA follows: TGTGCCAGCCCTCCCGAGGCAGGGGCCAACGTCCTGACTTTC. Encoded protein: CASPPEAGANVLTF.

The chain recombines TRBV5-1 with TRBJ2-7; TRBD1 is a possible D gene (5 bases). The germline V gene has CDR1 SGHRS and CDR2 YFSETQ. CDR3 length: 15 residues. Trimming shortened V by 4 bases and J by 2 bases, and 16 bases separated the two germline ends. The CDR3 is CASSPDVRVTYEQYF. The DNA for the CDR3 is TGCGCCAGCAGCCCGGACGTCAGGGTTACCTACGAGCAGTACTTC.

The rearrangement joins TRBV4-3 to TRBJ1-1, with TRBD1 matching 8 bases. Germline V gene lookup returns CDR1 LGHNA and CDR2 YSLEER. This CDR3 comprises 19 residues. Trimming at V came to 0 bases and at J to 6 bases, leaving 18 bases not matched to a gene. CDR3 nucleotides: TGCGCCAGCAGCCAAGATCTGGGGGACAGGTCTTTTAGGAGCGCTGAAGCTTTCTTT. This codes for CASSQDLGDRSFRSAEAFF.

The sample holds a few counts of this clone. The rearrangement joins TRBV3-1 (or the pseudogene TRBV3-2) to TRBJ2-5; D possibly corresponds to TRBD1 (5 bases). The germline V and J ends were trimmed by 6 bases and 5 bases, with 16 bases remaining between them. The CDR3 runs to 14 residues. CDR1 is LGHDT, CDR2 YNNKEL, per germline (reference sequence). The CDR3 nucleotides are TGTGCCAGCAGTAAGACAGCCTCCGGCGAGACCCAGTACTTC. Residues: CASSKTASGETQYF.

The chain employs TRBV2 and TRBJ1-2; 9 positions agree with TRBD1. The CDR3 is 14 amino acids. Unmatched junction bases numbered 7, after V lost 4 bases and J lost 7 bases. Per germline, CDR1 SNHLY and CDR2 FYNNEI. The CDR3 DNA sequence: TGTGCCAGCAGTGGGACAGGGGCACTTGGTGGCTACACCTTC. Translation gives CASSGTGALGGYTF.

The chain employs TRBV6-5 and TRBJ2-1; D unclear. V lost 0 bases and J 8 bases, leaving 11 bases between the germline ends. The CDR3 consists of 14 residues. Germline values: CDR1 MNHEY, CDR2 SVGAGI. CDR3 nucleotides: TGTGCCAGCAGTTACTCCACCCTTGCGGATGAGCAGTTCTTC. This sequence encodes CASSYSTLADEQFF.

The chain recombines TRBV7-8 with TRBJ2-3; 9 bases map to TRBD2. The CDR3 has 18 amino acids. J was trimmed by 5 bases and V by 0 bases; bases with no gene match: 12. Germline lookup yields CDR1 SGHVS and CDR2 FQNEAQ. The CDR3: CASSLARLVGLAKDTQYF. The DNA of the CDR3 is TGTGCCAGCAGCTTAGCCAGGCTCGTAGGACTAGCGAAAGATACGCAGTATTTT.

This chain connects TRBV5-1 to TRBJ2-5, with 7 positions matching TRBD2. The germline gives CDR1 SGHRS, CDR2 YFSETQ. The CDR3 covers 15 residues. Trimming took 4 bases from V and 0 from J; bases not matched to a gene: 6. CDR3 nucleotides: TGCGCCAGCAGCCGGGGACTAAAAAACCAAGAGACCCAGTACTTC. Residues: CASSRGLKNQETQYF.